The entry below gives a single T cell receptor beta chain sequence along with its context. Its antigen is as yet unknown. Primers used in a second PCR of about 7 to 12 cycles were a sample-barcoded 5' primer and a J-beta primer mix. TCRdb reprocessed the 5' RACE reads via MiXCR and lists one record per CDR3 protein. The sample records approximately 830,000 distinct CDR3 sequences, approximately 65% being singletons. This sample is part of a study of blood T cells in healthy people across ages. Background on the study: Researchers report that template switching captured about one barcoded beta molecule per two T cells. General study results and limits: Compared with aged donors, long-lived donors showed fewer expanded clones, suggesting selection. Possibly confounding the expanded clonotype changes was the fact that donor CMV status was unknown.

The germline V and J ends were trimmed by 3 bases and 5 bases, with 19 bases remaining between them. The CDR3 runs to 16 residues. The sample taken for sequencing was blood. The sequence was collected from a man aged 25-40 years in good health. J is TRBJ2-5 and V is TRBV12-3 or TRBV12-4, with D perhaps matching TRBD1 (5 bases). This CDR3 is CASSLNRQIYGETQYF. DNA for the CDR3: TGTGCCAGCAGTTTGAACAGGCAAATTTATGGGGAGACCCAGTACTTC.